One T cell receptor beta chain is described in this entry. Random hexamers were used to reverse transcribe roughly 0.45 to 1 ug of RNA. TCRdb fed the immunoSEQ multiplex PCR reads into MiXCR, producing one record per CDR3 protein. The table shows tens of thousands of distinct CDR3 sequences, with roughly 92% occurring only once. The data were taken from a study of CD8 T cells in Susac syndrome. V was pared by 1 base and J by 2 bases, with 13 bases between. The CDR3 covers 15 residues. Germline loops: CDR1 SGDLS, CDR2 YYNGEE. The sequencing input was CD8+ T cells from PBMCs. V gene TRBV9 combines with J gene TRBJ2-7, with D possibly being TRBD2 (6 bases). The sequence derives from a human donor with Susac syndrome. CDR3 loop: CASSVYGGTTYEQYF. The CDR3 nucleotides are TGTGCCAGCAGCGTATACGGGGGAACAACCTACGAGCAGTACTTC. Complete variable domain (other parts from reference TRBV9 and TRBJ2-7): DSGVTQTPKHLITATGQRVTLRCSPRSGDLSVYWYQQSLDQGLQFLIQYYNGEERAKGNILERFSAQQFPDLHSELNLSSLELGDSALYFCASSVYGGTTYEQYFGPGTRLTVT.